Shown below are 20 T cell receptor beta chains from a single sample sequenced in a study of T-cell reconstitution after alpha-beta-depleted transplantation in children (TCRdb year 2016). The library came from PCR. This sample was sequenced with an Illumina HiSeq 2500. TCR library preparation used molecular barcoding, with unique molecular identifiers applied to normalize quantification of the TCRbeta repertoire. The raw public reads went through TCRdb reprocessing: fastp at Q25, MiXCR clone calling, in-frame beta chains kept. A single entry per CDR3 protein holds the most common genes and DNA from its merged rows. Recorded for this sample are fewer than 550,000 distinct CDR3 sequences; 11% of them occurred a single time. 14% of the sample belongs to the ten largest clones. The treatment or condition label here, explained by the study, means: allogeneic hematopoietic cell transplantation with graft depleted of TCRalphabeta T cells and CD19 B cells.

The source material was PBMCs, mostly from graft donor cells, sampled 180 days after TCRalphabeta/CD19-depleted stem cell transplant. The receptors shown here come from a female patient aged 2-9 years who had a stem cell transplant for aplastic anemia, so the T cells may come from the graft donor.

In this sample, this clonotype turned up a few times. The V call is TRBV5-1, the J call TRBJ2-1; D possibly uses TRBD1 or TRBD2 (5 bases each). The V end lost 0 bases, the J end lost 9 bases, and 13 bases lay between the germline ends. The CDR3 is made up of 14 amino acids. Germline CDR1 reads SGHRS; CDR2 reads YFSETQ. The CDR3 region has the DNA TGCGCCAGCAGCTTGGGTAGGGACCTCAGTGAGCAGTTCTTC. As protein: CASSLGRDLSEQFF.

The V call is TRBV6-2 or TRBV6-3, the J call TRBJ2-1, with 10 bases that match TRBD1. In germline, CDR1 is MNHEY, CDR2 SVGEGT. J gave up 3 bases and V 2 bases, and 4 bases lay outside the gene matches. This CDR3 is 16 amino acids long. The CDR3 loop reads CASSYRDRGIYNEQFF. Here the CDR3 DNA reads TGTGCCAGCAGTTACCGGGACAGGGGTATCTACAATGAGCAGTTCTTC.

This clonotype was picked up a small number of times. For the CDR3, the DNA is TGTGCCAGCTCACCACGGGACAGGGAAGACAATGAGCAGTTCTTC. Encoded protein: CASSPRDREDNEQFF. The chain combines TRBV18 with TRBJ2-1; 9 bases align to TRBD1. With 1 base clipped from V and 5 bases from J, the junction kept 3 bases outside the gene matches. The CDR3 runs to 15 residues. Germline loops: CDR1 KGHSH, CDR2 LQKENI.

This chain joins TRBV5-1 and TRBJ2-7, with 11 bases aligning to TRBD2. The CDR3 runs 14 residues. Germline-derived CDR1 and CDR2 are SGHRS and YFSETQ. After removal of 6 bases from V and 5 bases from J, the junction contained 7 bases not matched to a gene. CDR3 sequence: CASTTSGSTNEQYF. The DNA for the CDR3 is TGCGCCAGCACTACTAGCGGGAGTACGAACGAGCAGTACTTC. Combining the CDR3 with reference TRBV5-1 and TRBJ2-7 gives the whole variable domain KAGVTQTPRYLIKTRGQQVTLSCSPISGHRSVSWYQQTPGQGLQFLFEYFSETQRNKGNFPGRFSGRQFSNSRSEMNVSTLELGDSALYLCASTTSGSTNEQYFGPGTRLTVT.

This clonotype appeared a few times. Written as DNA, the CDR3 is TGTGCCAGCACCTTCTACCCCCTCAGCTACGAGCAGTACGTC. This codes for CASTFYPLSYEQYV. This chain links TRBV7-9 with TRBJ2-7, with D uncertain. The CDR3 spans 14 residues. V lost 7 bases and J 3 bases, leaving 16 bases between the germline ends. Germline V gene sequence: CDR1 SEHNR, CDR2 FQNEAQ (reference sequence).

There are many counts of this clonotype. The CDR3 loop is CATSEQGGSPLHF. CDR3 DNA sequence: TGTGCCACCAGTGAACAGGGAGGTTCACCCCTCCACTTT. The rearrangement links TRBV24-1 to TRBJ1-6; D perhaps matches TRBD1 (6 bases). V lost 4 bases to trimming and J lost 9 bases, with 9 bases between them. From germline, CDR1 is KGHDR and CDR2 SFDVKD. This CDR3 spans 13 amino acids.

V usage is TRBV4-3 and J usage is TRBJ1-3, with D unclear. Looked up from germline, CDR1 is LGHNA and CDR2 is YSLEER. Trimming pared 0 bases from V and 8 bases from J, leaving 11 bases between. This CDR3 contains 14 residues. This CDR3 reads CASSQDPGVHTIYF. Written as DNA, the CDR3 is TGCGCCAGCAGCCAAGATCCCGGGGTGCACACCATATATTTT.

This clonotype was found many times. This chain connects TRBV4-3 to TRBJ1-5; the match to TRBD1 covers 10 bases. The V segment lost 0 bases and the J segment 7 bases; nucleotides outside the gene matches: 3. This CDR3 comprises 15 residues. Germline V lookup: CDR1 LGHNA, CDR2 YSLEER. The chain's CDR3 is CASSQDRTGGQPQHF. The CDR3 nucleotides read TGCGCCAGCAGCCAAGATCGGACAGGGGGGCAGCCCCAGCATTTT.

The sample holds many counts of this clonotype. CDR3 residues: CASSFGGRGYNEQFF. CDR3 bases: TGTGCCAGCAGTTTCGGAGGGAGGGGCTACAATGAGCAGTTCTTC. This sequence joins TRBV28 and TRBJ2-1, with 7 bases matching TRBD2. CDR1 MDHEN and CDR2 SYDVKM come from the germline V gene. The CDR3 has 15 residues. With 3 bases clipped from V and 3 bases from J, the junction kept 5 bases outside the gene matches.

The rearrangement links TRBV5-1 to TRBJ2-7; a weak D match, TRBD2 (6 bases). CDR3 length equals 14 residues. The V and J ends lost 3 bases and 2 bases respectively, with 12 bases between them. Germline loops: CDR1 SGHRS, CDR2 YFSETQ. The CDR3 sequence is CASSSDYTTYEQYF. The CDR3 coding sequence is TGCGCCAGCAGCTCGGACTATACCACCTACGAGCAGTACTTC.

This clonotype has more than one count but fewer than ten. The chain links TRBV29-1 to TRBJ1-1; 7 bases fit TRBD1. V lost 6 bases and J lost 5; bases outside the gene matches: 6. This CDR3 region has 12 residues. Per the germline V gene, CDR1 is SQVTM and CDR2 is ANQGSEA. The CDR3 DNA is TGCAGCGTAGCCCGACAGGGAACTGAAGCTTTCTTT. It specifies CSVARQGTEAFF.

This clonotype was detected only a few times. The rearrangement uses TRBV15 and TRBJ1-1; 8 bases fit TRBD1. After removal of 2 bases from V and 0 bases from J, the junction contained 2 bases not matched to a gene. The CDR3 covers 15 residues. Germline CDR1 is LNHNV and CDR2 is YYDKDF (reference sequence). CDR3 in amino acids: CATSRQTGVNTEAFF. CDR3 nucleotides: TGTGCCACCAGCAGACAGACAGGGGTGAACACTGAAGCTTTCTTT.

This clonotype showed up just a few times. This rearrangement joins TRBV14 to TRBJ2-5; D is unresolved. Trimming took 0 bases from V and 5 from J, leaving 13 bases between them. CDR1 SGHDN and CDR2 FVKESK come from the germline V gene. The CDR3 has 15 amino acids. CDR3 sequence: CASSQDLSTRETQYF. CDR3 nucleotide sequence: TGTGCCAGCAGCCAAGATTTAAGTACGCGGGAGACCCAGTACTTC.

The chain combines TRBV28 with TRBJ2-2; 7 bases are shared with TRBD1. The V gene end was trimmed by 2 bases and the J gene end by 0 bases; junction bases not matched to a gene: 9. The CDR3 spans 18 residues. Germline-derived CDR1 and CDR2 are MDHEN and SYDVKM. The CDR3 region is CASSLGDLTGPNTGELFF. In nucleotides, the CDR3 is TGTGCCAGCAGTTTAGGGGACCTGACAGGGCCGAACACCGGGGAGCTGTTTTTT.

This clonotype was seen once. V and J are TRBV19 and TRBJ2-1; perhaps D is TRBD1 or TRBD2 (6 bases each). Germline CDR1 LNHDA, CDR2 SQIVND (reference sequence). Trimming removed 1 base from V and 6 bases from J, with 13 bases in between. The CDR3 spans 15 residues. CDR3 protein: CASSIAGEVGNEQFF. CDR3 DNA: TGTGCCAGTAGTATAGCAGGGGAGGTTGGCAATGAGCAGTTCTTC.

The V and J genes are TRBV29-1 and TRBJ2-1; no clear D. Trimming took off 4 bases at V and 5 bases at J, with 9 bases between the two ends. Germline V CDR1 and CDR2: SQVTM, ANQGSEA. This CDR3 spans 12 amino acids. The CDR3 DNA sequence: TGCAGCGTTGTAATCCTAGACAATGAGCAGTTCTTC. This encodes CSVVILDNEQFF.

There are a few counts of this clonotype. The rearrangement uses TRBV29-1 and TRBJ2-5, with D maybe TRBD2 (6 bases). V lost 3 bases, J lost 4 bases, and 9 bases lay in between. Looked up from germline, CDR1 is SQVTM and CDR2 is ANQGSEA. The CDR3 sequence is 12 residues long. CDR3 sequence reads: CSVESGGETQYF. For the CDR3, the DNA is TGCAGCGTTGAGTCCGGGGGAGAGACCCAGTACTTC.

CDR3 in amino acids: CASSFGTSGIATDTQYF. In nucleotides, the CDR3 is TGTGCCAGCAGTTTTGGAACTAGCGGCATCGCCACAGATACGCAGTATTTT. The chain uses TRBV12-3 or TRBV12-4 and TRBJ2-3, with 8 positions matching TRBD2. The length of the CDR3 is 17 residues. J was trimmed by 2 bases and V by 3 bases; bases with no gene match: 10.

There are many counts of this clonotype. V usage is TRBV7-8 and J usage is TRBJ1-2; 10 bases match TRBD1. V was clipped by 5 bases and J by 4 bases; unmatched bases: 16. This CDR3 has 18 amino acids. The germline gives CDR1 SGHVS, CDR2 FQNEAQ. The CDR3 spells CASSPLGGTGAQGYGYTF. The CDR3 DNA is TGTGCCAGCAGCCCCTTAGGGGGGACAGGGGCCCAGGGCTATGGCTACACCTTC.

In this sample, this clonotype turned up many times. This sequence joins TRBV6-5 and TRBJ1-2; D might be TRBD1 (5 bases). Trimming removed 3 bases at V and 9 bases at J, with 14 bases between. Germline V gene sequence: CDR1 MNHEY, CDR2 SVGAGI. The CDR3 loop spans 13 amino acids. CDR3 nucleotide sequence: TGTGCCAGCAGTTATCCCGGGACTCCTAGCTACACCTTC. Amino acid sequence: CASSYPGTPSYTF.